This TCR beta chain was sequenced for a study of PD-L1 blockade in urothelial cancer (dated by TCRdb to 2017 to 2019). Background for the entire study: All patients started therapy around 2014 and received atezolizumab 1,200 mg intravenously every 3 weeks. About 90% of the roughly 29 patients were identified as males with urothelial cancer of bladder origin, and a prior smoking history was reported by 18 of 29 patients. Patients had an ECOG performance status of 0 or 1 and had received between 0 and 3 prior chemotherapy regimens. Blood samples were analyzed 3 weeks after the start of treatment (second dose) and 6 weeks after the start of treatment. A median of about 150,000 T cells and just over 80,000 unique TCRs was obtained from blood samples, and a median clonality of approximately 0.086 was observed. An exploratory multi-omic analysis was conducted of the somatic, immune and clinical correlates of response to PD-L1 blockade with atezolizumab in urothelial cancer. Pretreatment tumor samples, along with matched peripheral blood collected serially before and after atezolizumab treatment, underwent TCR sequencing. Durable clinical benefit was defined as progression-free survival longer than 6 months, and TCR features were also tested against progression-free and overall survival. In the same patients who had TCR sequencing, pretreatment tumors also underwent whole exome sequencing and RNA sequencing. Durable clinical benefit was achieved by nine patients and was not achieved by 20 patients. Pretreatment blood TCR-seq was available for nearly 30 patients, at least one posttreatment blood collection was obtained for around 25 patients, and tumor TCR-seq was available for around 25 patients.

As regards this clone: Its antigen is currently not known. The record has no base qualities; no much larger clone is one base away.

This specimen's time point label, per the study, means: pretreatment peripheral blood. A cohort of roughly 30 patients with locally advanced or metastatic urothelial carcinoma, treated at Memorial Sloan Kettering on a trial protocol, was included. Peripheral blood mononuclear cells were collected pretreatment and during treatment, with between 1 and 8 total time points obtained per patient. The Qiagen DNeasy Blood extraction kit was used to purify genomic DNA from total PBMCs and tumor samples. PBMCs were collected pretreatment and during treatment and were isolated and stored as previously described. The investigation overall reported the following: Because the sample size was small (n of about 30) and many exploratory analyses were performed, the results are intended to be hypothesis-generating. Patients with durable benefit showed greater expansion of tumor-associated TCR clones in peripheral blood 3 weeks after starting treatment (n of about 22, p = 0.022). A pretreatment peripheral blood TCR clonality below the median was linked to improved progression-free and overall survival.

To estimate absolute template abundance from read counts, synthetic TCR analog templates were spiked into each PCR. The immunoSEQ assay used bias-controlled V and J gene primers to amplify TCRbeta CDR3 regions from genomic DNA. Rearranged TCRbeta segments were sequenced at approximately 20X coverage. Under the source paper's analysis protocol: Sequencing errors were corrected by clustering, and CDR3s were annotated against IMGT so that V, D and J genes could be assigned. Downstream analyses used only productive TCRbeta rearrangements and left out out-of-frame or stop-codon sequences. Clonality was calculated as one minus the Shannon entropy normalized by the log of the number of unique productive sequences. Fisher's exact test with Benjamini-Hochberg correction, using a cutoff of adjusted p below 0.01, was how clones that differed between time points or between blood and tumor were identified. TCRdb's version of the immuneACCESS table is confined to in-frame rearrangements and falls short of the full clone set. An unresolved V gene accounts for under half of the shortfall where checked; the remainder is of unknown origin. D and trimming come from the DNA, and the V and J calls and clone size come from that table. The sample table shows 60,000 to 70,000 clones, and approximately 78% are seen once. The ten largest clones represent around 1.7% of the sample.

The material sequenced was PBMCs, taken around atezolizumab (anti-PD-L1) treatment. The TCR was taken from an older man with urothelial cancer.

The sequence in DNA is TGTGCCAGCAGTGACTCGACAGAGAACACTGAAGCTTTCTTT. It is translated as CASSDSTENTEAFF. The chain joins TRBV6-4 to TRBJ1-1; perhaps TRBD1 is the D gene, with 5 bases matching. CDR1 MRHNA and CDR2 SNTAGT were looked up in the germline V gene. The CDR3 numbers 14 residues from cysteine through phenylalanine. Only the CDR3 DNA is retained, 42 bases long and in frame from the first base. Trimming costs V 0 bases and J 1 base, and their ends lie 6 bases apart.